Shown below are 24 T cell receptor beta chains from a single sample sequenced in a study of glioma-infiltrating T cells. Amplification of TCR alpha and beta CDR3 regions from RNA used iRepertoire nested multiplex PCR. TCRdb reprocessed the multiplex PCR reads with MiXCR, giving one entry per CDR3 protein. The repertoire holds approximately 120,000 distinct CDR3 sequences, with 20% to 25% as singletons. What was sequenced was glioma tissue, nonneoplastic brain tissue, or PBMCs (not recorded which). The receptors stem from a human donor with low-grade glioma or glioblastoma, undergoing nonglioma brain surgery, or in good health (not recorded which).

The CDR3 DNA is TGCGCCAGCAGCGAAGGGACAGGGAATCAGCCCCAGCATTTT. Its protein is CASSEGTGNQPQHF. The chain carries TRBV5-1 and TRBJ1-5; TRBD1 matches at 9 bases. The CDR3 spans 14 residues. Germline CDR1 and CDR2: SGHRS and YFSETQ. V shed 4 bases, J shed 4 bases, and the junction held 3 bases outside the gene matches.

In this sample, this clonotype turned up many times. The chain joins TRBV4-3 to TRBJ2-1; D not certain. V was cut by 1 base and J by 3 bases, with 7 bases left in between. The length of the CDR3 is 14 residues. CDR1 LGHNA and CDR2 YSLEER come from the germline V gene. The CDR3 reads CASSQGPSYNEQFF. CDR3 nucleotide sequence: TGCGCCAGCAGCCAAGGACCGAGCTACAATGAGCAGTTCTTC.

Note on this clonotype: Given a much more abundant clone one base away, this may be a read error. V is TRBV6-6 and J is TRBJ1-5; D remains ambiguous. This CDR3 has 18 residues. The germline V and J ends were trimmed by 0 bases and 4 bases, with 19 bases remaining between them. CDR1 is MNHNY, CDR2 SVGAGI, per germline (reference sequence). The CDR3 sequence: CASSYSRDIIDRNQPQHF. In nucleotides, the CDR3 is TGTGCCAGCAGTTACTCGAGAGACATAATAGATAGAAATCAGCCCCAGCATTTT.

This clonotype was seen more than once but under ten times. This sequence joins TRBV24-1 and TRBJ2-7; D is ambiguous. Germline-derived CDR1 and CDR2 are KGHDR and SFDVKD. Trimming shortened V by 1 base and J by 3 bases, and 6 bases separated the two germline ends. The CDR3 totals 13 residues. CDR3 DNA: TGTGCCACCAGTGATTTATACGGCTACGAGCAGTACTTC. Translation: CATSDLYGYEQYF.

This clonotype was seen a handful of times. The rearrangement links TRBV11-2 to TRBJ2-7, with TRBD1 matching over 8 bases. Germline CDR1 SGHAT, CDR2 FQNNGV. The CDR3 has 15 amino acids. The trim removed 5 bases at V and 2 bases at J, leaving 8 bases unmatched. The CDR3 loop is CASSVFPGQAYEQYF. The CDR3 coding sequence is TGTGCCAGCAGCGTCTTCCCGGGACAGGCCTACGAGCAGTACTTC.

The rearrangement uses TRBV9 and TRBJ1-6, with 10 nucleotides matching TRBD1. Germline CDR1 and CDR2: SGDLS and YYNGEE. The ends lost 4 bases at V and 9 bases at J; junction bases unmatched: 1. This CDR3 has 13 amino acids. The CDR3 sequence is CASSRDRGSPLHF. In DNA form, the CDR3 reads TGTGCCAGCAGCCGGGACAGGGGTTCACCCCTCCACTTT.

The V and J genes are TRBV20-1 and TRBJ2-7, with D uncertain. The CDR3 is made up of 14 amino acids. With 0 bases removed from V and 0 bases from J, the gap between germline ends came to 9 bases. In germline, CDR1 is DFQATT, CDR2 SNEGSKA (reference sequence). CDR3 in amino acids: CSARDVVNSYEQYF. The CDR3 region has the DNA TGCAGTGCTAGAGACGTGGTCAACTCCTACGAGCAGTACTTC.

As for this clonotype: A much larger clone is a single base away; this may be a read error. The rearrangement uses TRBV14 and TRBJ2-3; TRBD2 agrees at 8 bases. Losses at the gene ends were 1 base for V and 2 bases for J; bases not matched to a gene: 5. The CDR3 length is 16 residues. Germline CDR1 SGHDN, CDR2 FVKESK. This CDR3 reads CASSQGAGVVTDTQYF. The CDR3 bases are TGTGCCAGCAGCCAAGGAGCGGGAGTGGTCACAGATACGCAGTATTTT.

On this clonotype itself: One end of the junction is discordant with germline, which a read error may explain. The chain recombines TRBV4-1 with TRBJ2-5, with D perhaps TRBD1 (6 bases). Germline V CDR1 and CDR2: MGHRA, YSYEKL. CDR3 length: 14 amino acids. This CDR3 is CASSQDVYRETKYF. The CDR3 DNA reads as TGCGCCAGCAGCCAAGACGTGTACAGGGAGACCAAGTACTTC.

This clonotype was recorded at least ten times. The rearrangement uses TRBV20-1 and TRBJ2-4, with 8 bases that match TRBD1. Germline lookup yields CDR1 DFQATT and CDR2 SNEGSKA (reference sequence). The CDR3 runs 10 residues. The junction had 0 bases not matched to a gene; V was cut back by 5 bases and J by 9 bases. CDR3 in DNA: TGCAGTGCTGGGACAGGCATTCAGTACTTC. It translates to CSAGTGIQYF.

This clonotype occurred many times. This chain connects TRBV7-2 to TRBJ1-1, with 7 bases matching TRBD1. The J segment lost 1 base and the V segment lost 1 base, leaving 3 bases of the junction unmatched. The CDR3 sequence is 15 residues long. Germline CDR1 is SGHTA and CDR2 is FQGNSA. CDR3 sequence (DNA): TGTGCCAGCAGCTTAGATGGGACAGCGAACACTGAAGCTTTCTTT. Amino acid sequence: CASSLDGTANTEAFF.

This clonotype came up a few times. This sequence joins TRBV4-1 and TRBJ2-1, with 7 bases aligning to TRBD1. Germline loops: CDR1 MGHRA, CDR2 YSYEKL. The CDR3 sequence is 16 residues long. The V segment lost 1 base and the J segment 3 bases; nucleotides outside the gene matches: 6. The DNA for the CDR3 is TGCGCCAGCAGCCAAGGTTGGGGACAGAGCTACAATGAGCAGTTCTTC. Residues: CASSQGWGQSYNEQFF.

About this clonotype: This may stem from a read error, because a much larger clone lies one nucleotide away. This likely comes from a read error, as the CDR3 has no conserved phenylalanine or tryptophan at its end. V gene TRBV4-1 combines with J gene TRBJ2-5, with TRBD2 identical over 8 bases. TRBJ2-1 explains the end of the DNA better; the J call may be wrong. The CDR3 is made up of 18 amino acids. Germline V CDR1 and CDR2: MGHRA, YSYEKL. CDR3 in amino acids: CASSQDMTYASGYNEQFL. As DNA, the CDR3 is TGCGCCAGCAGCCAAGACATGACCTACGCTAGCGGGTACAATGAGCAGTTCCTC.

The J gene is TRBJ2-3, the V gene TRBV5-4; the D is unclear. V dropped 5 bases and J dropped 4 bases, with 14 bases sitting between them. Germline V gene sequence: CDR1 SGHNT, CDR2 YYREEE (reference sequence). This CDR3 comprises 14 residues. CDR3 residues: CASSLERGADTQYF. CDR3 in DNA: TGTGCCAGCAGTTTAGAGAGAGGCGCAGATACGCAGTATTTT.

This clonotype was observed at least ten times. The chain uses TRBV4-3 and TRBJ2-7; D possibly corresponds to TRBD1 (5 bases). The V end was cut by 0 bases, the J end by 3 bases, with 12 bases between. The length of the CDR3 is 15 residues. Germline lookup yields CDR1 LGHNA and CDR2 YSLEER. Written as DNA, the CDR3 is TGCGCCAGCAGCCAAGATTTGGCAGGGTTCTACGAGCAGTACTTC. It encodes CASSQDLAGFYEQYF.

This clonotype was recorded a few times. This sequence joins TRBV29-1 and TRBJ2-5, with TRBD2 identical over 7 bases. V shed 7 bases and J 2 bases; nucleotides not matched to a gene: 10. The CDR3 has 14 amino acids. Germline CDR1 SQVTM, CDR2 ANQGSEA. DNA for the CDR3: TGCAGCGCAGCGCGCACGGGACTACAAGAGACCCAGTACTTC. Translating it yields CSAARTGLQETQYF.

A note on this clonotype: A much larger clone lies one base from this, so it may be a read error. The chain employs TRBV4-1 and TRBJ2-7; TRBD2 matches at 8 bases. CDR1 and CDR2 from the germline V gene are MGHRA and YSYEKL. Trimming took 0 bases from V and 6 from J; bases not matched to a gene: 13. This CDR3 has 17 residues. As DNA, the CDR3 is TGCGCCAGCAGCCAAGACTGTATCGGGAGGGCCTTGGGCGAGCAGTACTTC. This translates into CASSQDCIGRALGEQYF.

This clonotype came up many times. The CDR3, as DNA: TGTGCCAGCAGCTTAGGGGGCCCAGGGTCCTACGAGCAGTACTTC. It is translated as CASSLGGPGSYEQYF. The chain links TRBV7-2 to TRBJ2-7; D may be TRBD1 (5 bases). CDR1 SGHTA and CDR2 FQGNSA come from the germline V gene. The CDR3 totals 15 residues. With 1 base removed from V and 1 base from J, the gap between germline ends came to 11 bases.

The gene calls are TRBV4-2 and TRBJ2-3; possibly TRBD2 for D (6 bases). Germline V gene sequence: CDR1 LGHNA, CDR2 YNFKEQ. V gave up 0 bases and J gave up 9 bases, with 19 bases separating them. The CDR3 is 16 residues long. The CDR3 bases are TGTGCCAGCAGCCAAGATCGTGAGGGGCCCGGGGGAACGCAGTATTTT. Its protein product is CASSQDREGPGGTQYF.

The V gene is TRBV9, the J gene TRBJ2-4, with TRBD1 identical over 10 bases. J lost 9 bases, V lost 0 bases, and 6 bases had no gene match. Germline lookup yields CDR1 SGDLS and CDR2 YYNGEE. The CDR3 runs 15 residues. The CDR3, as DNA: TGTGCCAGCAGCGTAGGGGACAGGGGTTTCAGCATTCAGTACTTC. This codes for CASSVGDRGFSIQYF.

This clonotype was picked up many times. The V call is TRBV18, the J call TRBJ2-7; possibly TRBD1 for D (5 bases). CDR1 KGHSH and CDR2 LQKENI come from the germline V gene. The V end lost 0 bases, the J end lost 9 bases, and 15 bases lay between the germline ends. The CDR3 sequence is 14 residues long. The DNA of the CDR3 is TGTGCCAGCTCACCACCAACAGGCCTCCTGGTGCAGTACTTC. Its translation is CASSPPTGLLVQYF.

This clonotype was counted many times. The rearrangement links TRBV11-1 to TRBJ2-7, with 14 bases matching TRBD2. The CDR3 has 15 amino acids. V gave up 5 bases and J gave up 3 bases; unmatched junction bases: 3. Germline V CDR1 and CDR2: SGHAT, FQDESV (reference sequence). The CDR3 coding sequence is TGTGCCAGCAGCCCAGGGACTAGCGGGAGCTACGAGCAGTACTTC. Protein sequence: CASSPGTSGSYEQYF.

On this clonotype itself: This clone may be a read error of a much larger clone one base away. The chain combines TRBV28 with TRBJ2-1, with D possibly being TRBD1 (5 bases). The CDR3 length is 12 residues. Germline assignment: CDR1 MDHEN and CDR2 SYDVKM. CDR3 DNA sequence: TGTGCCAGCGGTTTATCTGACAGAGAGCAGTTCTTC. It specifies CASGLSDREQFF.

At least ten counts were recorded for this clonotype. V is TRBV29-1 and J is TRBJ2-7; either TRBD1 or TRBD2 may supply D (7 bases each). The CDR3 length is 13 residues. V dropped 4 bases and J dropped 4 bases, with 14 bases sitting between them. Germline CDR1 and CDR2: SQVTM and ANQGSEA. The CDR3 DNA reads TGCAGCGTTGGACAGGGAGGGACTTACGAGCAGTACTTC. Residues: CSVGQGGTYEQYF.